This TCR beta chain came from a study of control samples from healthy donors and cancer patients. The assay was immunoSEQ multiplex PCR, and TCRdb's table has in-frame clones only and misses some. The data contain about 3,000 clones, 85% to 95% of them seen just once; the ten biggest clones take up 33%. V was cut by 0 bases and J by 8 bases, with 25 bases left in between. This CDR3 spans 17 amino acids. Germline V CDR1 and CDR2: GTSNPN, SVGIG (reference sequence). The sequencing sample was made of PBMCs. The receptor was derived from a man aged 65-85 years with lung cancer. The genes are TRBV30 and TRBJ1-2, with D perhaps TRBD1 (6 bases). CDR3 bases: TGTGCCTGGAGTGTAGGTGGCGGGGGACACACCTTGGGCGGCTACACCTTC. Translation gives CAWSVGGGGHTLGGYTF.